This T cell receptor beta chain was identified during a study of blood T cells in healthy people across ages. For every donor, a draw yielded roughly 9.3 milliliters of peripheral blood. Primed by a sample-barcoded 5' primer and a J-beta primer mix, a second PCR proceeded for 7 to 11 cycles. MiXCR was run by TCRdb on the 5' RACE reads, yielding one entry per CDR3 protein. Here the sample spans 780,000 or so distinct CDR3 sequences, roughly 50% being singletons. Germline trimming cut 5 bases from V and 5 bases from J; bases unmatched to any gene: 10. The CDR3 length is 15 residues. The sequence was obtained from a man aged 35 to 55 in good health. The V call is TRBV12-3 or TRBV12-4, the J call TRBJ2-5; 8 bases are a match to TRBD1. The sequencing sample was made of blood. CDR3 in DNA: TGTGCCAGCAGTCCCGGGGACAGGCCAGAGGAGACCCAGTACTTC. It yields the protein CASSPGDRPEETQYF.